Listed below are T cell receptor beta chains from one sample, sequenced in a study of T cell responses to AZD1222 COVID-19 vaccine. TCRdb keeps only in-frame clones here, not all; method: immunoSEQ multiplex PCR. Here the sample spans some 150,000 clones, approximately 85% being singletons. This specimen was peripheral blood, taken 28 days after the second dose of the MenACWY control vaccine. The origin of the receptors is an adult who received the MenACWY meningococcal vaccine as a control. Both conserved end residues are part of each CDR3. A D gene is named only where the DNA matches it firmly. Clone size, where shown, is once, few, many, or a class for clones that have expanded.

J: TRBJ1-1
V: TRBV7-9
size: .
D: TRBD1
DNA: TGTGCCAGCAGCTCGGGACAGGGGGACACTGAAGCTTTCTTT
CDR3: CASSSGQGDTEAFF

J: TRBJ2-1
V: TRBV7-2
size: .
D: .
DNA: TGTGCCAGCAGCTTAGCCGAGACTAGGGCATACAATGAGCAGTTCTTC
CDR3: CASSLAETRAYNEQFF

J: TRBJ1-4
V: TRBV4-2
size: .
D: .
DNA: TGTGCCAGCAGTCCCGGAATCGGGGGAGGAGATGAAAAACTGTTTTTT
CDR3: CASSPGIGGGDEKLFF

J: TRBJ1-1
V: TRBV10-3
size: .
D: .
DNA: TGTGCCATCAGGAGGGGGGATACTGAAGCTTTCTTT
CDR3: CAIRRGDTEAFF

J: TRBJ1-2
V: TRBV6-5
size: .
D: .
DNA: TGTGCCAGCAGTTTTGAGGCTCCGTATGGCTACACCTTC
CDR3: CASSFEAPYGYTF

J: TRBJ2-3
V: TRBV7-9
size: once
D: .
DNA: TGTGCCAGCAGCCCAATCTCCTGGGGCGCGGTCCCAGATACGCAGTATTTT
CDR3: CASSPISWGAVPDTQYF

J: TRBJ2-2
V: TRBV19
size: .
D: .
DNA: TGTGCCAGTAGTATTACCAGGGACATGGTGAGCACCGGGGAGCTGTTTTTT
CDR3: CASSITRDMVSTGELFF

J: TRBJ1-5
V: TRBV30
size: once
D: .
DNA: TGTGCCTGGAGTGCGTCCCGAGGTCAGCCCCAGCATTTT
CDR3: CAWSASRGQPQHF

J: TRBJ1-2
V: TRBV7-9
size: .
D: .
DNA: TGTGCCAGCAGCCGGGACACGAACTATGGCTACACCTTC
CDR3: CASSRDTNYGYTF

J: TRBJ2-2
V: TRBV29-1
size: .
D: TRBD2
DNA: TGCAGCGTTGCGGGACTAGCGGGAGGGCCTACCCTCACCGGGGAGCTGTTTTTT
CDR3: CSVAGLAGGPTLTGELFF

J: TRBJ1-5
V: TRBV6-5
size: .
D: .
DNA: TGTGCCAGCAGACCAGGTTATAGCAATCAGCCCCAGCATTTT
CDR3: CASRPGYSNQPQHF

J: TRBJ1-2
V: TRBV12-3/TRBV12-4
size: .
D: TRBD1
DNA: TGTGCCAGCAGCCCAGGGGGCGGGTATGGCTACACCTTC
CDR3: CASSPGGGYGYTF

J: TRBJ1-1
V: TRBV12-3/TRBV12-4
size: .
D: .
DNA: TGTGCCAGCAGATTGGGACGGAGCACTGAAGCTTTCTTT
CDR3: CASRLGRSTEAFF

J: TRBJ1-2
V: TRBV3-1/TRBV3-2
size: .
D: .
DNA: TGTGCCAGCAGCCAAGGAAGATCATACTACACCTTC
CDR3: CASSQGRSYYTF

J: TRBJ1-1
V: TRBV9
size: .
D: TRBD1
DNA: TGTGCCAGCAGCCCCCGGGTAGCAGGGGGGGACACTGAAGCTTTCTTT
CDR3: CASSPRVAGGDTEAFF

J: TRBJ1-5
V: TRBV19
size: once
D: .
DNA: TGTGCCAGTCGTGAGGTTCTTATGCATAGCAATCAGCCCCAGCATTTT
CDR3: CASREVLMHSNQPQHF

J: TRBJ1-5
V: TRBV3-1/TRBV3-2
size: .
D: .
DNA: TGTGCCAGCAGCCAAGGACAGAATAGCAATCAGCCCCAGCATTTT
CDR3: CASSQGQNSNQPQHF

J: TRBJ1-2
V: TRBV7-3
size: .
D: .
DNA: TGTGCCAGCAGCTCGACTCGGGGGGATGGCTACACCTTC
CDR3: CASSSTRGDGYTF

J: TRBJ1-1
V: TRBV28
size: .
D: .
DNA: TGTGCCAGCAGTAAGGGACGGCAGAACACTGAAGCTTTCTTT
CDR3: CASSKGRQNTEAFF

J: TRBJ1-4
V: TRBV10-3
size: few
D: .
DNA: TGTGCCATCAGTGAGTCTGGGACGGGTGAAAAACTGTTTTTT
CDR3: CAISESGTGEKLFF

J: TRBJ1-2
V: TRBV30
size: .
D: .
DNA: TGTGCCTGGAGTGTCGGAAGGTATGGCTACACCTTC
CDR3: CAWSVGRYGYTF

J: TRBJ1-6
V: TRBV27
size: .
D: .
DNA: TGTGCCAGCAGTTTCGGACAGCTTAATTCACCCCTCCACTTT
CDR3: CASSFGQLNSPLHF

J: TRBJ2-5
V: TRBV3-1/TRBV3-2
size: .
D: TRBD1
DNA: TGTGCCAGCAGCCAAGAGGACAGGGACCAAGAGACCCAGTACTTC
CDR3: CASSQEDRDQETQYF

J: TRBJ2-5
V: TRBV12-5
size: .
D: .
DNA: TGTGCTAGCAGGGTCCAAGAGACCCAGTACTTC
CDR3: CASRVQETQYF

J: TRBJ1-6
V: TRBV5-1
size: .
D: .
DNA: TGCGCCAGCAGTTTGGGGGGTTCCCAACATAATTCACCCCTCCACTTT
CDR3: CASSLGGSQHNSPLHF

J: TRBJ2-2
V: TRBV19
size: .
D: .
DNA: TGTGCCAGTAGTATAGGGCGGGCCGGGGAGCTGTTTTTT
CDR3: CASSIGRAGELFF

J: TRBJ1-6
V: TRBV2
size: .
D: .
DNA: TGTGCCAGCATTAGCGAACAGGATAATTCACCCCTCCACTTT
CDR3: CASISEQDNSPLHF

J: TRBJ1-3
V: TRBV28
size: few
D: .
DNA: TGTGCCAGCAGTTTATTTGTCAGGGTGAACTCTGGAAACACCATATATTTT
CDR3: CASSLFVRVNSGNTIYF

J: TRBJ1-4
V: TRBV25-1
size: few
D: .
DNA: TGTGCCAGCAGTGAACATCAGAGGGAAAAACTGTTTTTT
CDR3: CASSEHQREKLFF

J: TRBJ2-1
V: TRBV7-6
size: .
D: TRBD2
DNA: TGTGCCAGCAGCTCCTCTATAGCGGGTACCTACAATGAGCAGTTCTTC
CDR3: CASSSSIAGTYNEQFF

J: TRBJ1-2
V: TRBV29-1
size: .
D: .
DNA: TGCAGCGTAGCCCCAGGGTGGAACTATGGCTACACCTTC
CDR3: CSVAPGWNYGYTF

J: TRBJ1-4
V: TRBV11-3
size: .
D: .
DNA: TGTGCCAGCAGCTCCGGGACCGAAACCCCAACTAATGAAAAACTGTTTTTT
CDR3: CASSSGTETPTNEKLFF